Listed below are T cell receptor beta chains from one sample, sequenced in a study of blood T cell repertoires in COVID-19. The table came from immunoSEQ multiplex PCR; TCRdb's copy has only in-frame clones and leaves some out. The sample holds 150,000 or so clones, roughly 88% seen once. The sequencing input was peripheral blood. The receptors here all came from a woman aged 45-65 years with acute or convalescent COVID-19. CDR3s include the opening cysteine and the closing phenylalanine or tryptophan. A D gene is named only where the DNA matches it firmly. Rows give clone size only sometimes, using once, few, many, or a class for an expanded clone.

CDR3aa	CDR3nt	d_gene	abundance	j_gene	len	v_gene
CASSAILAGEKTSNTGELFF	TGTGCCAGTAGTGCGATCCTAGCGGGAGAGAAAACCTCGAACACCGGGGAGCTGTTTTTT	TRBD2	.	TRBJ2-2	20	TRBV19
CASSQVFGSPAEKLFF	TGCGCCAGCAGCCAAGTTTTCGGGAGTCCGGCTGAAAAACTGTTTTTT	.	.	TRBJ1-4	16	TRBV4-3
CASSPLRLEGTYEQYF	TGTGCCAGCAGTCCCCTACGACTAGAGGGGACCTACGAGCAGTACTTC	.	.	TRBJ2-7	16	TRBV6-2/TRBV6-3
CASSLWGEVGYTF	TGTGCCAGCAGCTTGTGGGGGGAAGTTGGCTACACCTTC	.	few	TRBJ1-2	13	TRBV5-6
CASSLEQGNEKLFF	TGTGCCAGCAGCTTGGAACAGGGAAATGAAAAACTGTTTTTT	.	few	TRBJ1-4	14	TRBV11-3
CASSPSGTGGRNTEAFF	TGTGCCAGCTCACCGTCCGGGACAGGGGGCCGGAACACTGAAGCTTTCTTT	TRBD1	.	TRBJ1-1	17	TRBV18
CASSQTGEQYF	TGTGCCAGCAGCCAGACTGGGGAGCAGTACTTC	.	.	TRBJ2-7	11	TRBV3-1/TRBV3-2
CASSPLNRGTDTEAFF	TGTGCCAGCTCACCTCTCAACCGGGGAACGGACACTGAAGCTTTCTTT	.	.	TRBJ1-1	16	TRBV18
CATSRDYSLTFTGELFF	TGTGCCACCAGCAGAGATTACAGTCTCACTTTCACCGGGGAGCTGTTTTTT	.	.	TRBJ2-2	17	TRBV15
CASSIGGQYNSPLHF	TGTGCCAGTAGTATCGGAGGGCAGTATAATTCACCCCTCCACTTT	.	.	TRBJ1-6	15	TRBV19
CASSQTGGPRGYTF	TGTGCCAGCAGCCAAACGGGGGGACCGAGGGGGTACACCTTC	.	.	TRBJ1-2	14	TRBV4-2
CASSETGLRQPQHF	TGTGCCAGCTCGGAGACAGGGTTGCGGCAGCCCCAGCATTTT	TRBD1	.	TRBJ1-5	14	TRBV18
CASRTGAGAGSGTQYF	TGTGCCAGCAGAACAGGAGCGGGAGCCGGTTCAGGAACCCAGTACTTC	TRBD2	few	TRBJ2-5	16	TRBV7-2
CASSVGTGTGANVLTF	TGTGCCAGCAGCGTAGGGACAGGGACCGGGGCCAACGTCCTGACTTTC	TRBD1	.	TRBJ2-6	16	TRBV9
CASSSFTVEQYF	TGTGCCAGCAGTTCGTTTACAGTCGAGCAGTACTTC	.	.	TRBJ2-7	12	TRBV28
CASSLDRTPNYGYTF	TGCGCCAGCAGCTTGGACAGGACCCCCAACTATGGCTACACCTTC	.	.	TRBJ1-2	15	TRBV5-1
CASSRDLWYEQYF	TGTGCCAGCAGTCGGGATTTATGGTACGAGCAGTACTTC	.	.	TRBJ2-7	13	TRBV2
CASSITTGNQPQHF	TGTGCCAGTAGTATAACGACAGGCAATCAGCCCCAGCATTTT	.	.	TRBJ1-5	14	TRBV19
CASGDRVGTDTQYF	TGCGCCAGCGGCGACAGGGTTGGGACAGATACGCAGTATTTT	TRBD1	.	TRBJ2-3	14	TRBV10-2
CATSRGGSLSDTQYF	TGTGCCACCAGTAGAGGCGGTTCTCTTTCAGATACGCAGTATTTT	.	once	TRBJ2-3	15	TRBV24-1
CASLAGTEAFF	TGTGCCAGCCTTGCGGGCACTGAAGCTTTCTTT	.	once	TRBJ1-1	11	TRBV18
CASSPGTGSQPQHF	TGTGCCAGCAGCCCCGGGACAGGGAGTCAGCCCCAGCATTTT	TRBD1	.	TRBJ1-5	14	TRBV7-2
CASSLDPSYEQYF	TGTGCCAGCAGCTTGGATCCGTCCTACGAGCAGTACTTC	.	.	TRBJ2-7	13	TRBV5-4
CASSLSGHSNQPQHF	TGTGCCAGCAGCTTATCAGGCCATAGCAATCAGCCCCAGCATTTT	.	.	TRBJ1-5	15	TRBV7-2
CASIRQDKIYGYTF	TGTGCCAGCATCCGACAGGACAAAATATATGGCTACACCTTC	.	.	TRBJ1-2	14	TRBV28
CASSLGVREKLFF	TGTGCCAGCAGTTTAGGGGTTCGGGAAAAACTGTTTTTT	.	.	TRBJ1-4	13	TRBV25-1
CASSQAPGGLTDTQYF	TGTGCCAGCAGCCAAGCTCCGGGGGGCCTCACAGATACGCAGTATTTT	.	.	TRBJ2-3	16	TRBV4-2
CASSLAGQAGVVIF	TGTGCCAGCAGCTTAGCGGGACAAGCGGGAGTCGTTATCTTC	TRBD2	.	TRBJ2-1	14	TRBV7-2
CASSQDLAGSYNEQFF	TGTGCCAGCAGCCAAGATTTGGCGGGGTCGTACAATGAGCAGTTCTTC	.	.	TRBJ2-1	16	TRBV4-2
CASIPPGHRNTEAFF	TGTGCCAGTATCCCTCCGGGACACAGAAACACTGAAGCTTTCTTT	.	.	TRBJ1-1	15	TRBV19
CASSGLAYEQYF	TGTGCCAGCAGTGGACTAGCCTACGAGCAGTACTTC	.	.	TRBJ2-7	12	TRBV2
CASSYPRLAGRYNEQFF	TGTGCCAGCAGCTACCCCCGACTAGCGGGAAGGTACAATGAGCAGTTCTTC	TRBD2	.	TRBJ2-1	17	TRBV7-9
CASSFSGRAYEQYF	TGTGCCAGCAGTTTTAGCGGGAGGGCCTACGAGCAGTACTTC	TRBD2	.	TRBJ2-7	14	TRBV27
CASRKPGLQETQYF	TGTGCCAGCAGGAAGCCGGGACTCCAAGAGACCCAGTACTTC	.	.	TRBJ2-5	14	TRBV6-5
CSVETGKGSPLHF	TGCAGCGTGGAAACAGGGAAGGGTTCACCCCTCCACTTT	.	.	TRBJ1-6	13	TRBV29-1
CASRATGSLYGYTF	TGTGCCAGCAGAGCGACAGGGTCGTTGTATGGCTACACCTTC	TRBD1	once	TRBJ1-2	14	TRBV9
CASSLVAVSPSYGYTF	TGTGCCAGCAGCTTAGTTGCGGTTTCTCCCTCCTATGGCTACACCTTC	.	.	TRBJ1-2	16	TRBV7-9
CASSQGLDRDEQYF	TGTGCCAGCAGCCAAGGACTTGACAGGGACGAGCAGTACTTC	TRBD1	.	TRBJ2-7	14	TRBV3-1/TRBV3-2
CASSIGQGANTDTQYF	TGTGCCAGCAGCATCGGCCAGGGGGCAAACACAGATACGCAGTATTTT	TRBD1	.	TRBJ2-3	16	TRBV5-5
CASSLVADYGYTF	TGTGCCAGCAGCTTAGTGGCTGACTATGGCTACACCTTC	.	many	TRBJ1-2	13	TRBV7-2
CATSGTGGDYNELFF	TGTGCCACCAGTGGGACCGGGGGGGATTACAATGAGCTGTTCTTC	TRBD2	.	TRBJ2-1	15	TRBV24-1
CASSSYWGAEAFF	TGTGCCAGCAGCTCTTATTGGGGGGCTGAAGCTTTCTTT	.	.	TRBJ1-1	13	TRBV12-3/TRBV12-4
CASSSRTSGSSTGELFF	TGTGCCAGCAGCTCCCGGACTAGCGGGAGTTCGACCGGGGAGCTGTTTTTT	TRBD2	.	TRBJ2-2	17	TRBV7-2
CASSLGQSIGKLFF	TGTGCCAGCAGTTTGGGACAATCGATTGGAAAACTGTTTTTT	.	.	TRBJ1-4	14	TRBV6-6
CATSDRPAGTQYF	TGTGCCACCAGTGATCGACCGGCAGGTACGCAGTATTTT	.	.	TRBJ2-3	13	TRBV24-1
CASSLALAINYEQYF	TGTGCCAGCAGCTTGGCTCTAGCAATAAACTACGAGCAGTACTTC	.	.	TRBJ2-7	15	TRBV5-6